The 20 T cell receptor beta chains below were found in one sample sequenced in a study of early T cells in non-severe SARS-CoV-2 infection. TCRdb reanalysed the 5' RACE reads using MiXCR and keeps one entry per CDR3 protein. Of 65,000 to 85,000 distinct CDR3 sequences in the sample, 10% to 15% are singletons; the top ten hold around 1.1%. Sequencing was performed on whole blood. Every receptor here comes from an adult who was a healthcare worker with PCR-confirmed SARS-CoV-2 infection or an uninfected control (not recorded which).

This clonotype occurred many times. The chain links TRBV2 to TRBJ1-2; D is unresolved. CDR1 SNHLY and CDR2 FYNNEI come from the germline V gene. This CDR3 spans 11 amino acids. Trimming removed 10 bases from V and 7 bases from J, with 13 bases in between. For the CDR3, the DNA is TGTGCCACCTCCGGACGAGCTGGCTACACCTTC. Translating it yields CATSGRAGYTF.

This clonotype was counted many times. This rearrangement joins TRBV20-1 to TRBJ1-2, with TRBD1 identical over 9 bases. The CDR3 has 16 amino acids. The junction had 7 bases not matched to a gene; V was cut back by 0 bases and J by 2 bases. CDR1 and CDR2 from the germline V gene are DFQATT and SNEGSKA (reference sequence). CDR3 region: CSARDGNRGRNYGYTF. CDR3 sequence (DNA): TGCAGTGCTAGAGATGGAAACAGGGGGCGAAACTATGGCTACACCTTC.

The chain is built from TRBV7-9 and TRBJ2-7; D is perhaps TRBD2 (6 bases). The germline V gene has CDR1 SEHNR and CDR2 FQNEAQ (reference sequence). V was clipped by 4 bases and J by 2 bases, with 9 bases between them. The CDR3 runs to 13 residues. CDR3 sequence (DNA): TGTGCCAGCAGCTCCTCGGGGGCCTACGAGCAGTACTTC. This gives the protein CASSSSGAYEQYF.

This clonotype was detected only once. The junction and the germline gene differ at one end; a read error may be behind it. The chain employs TRBV5-1 and TRBJ2-7, with D perhaps being TRBD1 or TRBD2 (5 bases each). CDR1 is SGHRS, CDR2 YFSETQ, per germline. The CDR3 spans 14 residues. CDR3 sequence: CASSWGRGTYEQYF. As DNA, the CDR3 is TGTGCCAGCAGCTGGGGACGGGGAACCTACGAGCAGTACTTC.

Here the CDR3 reads CASVPNTEAFF. The CDR3 bases are TGTGCCAGCGTTCCCAACACTGAAGCTTTCTTT. The chain uses TRBV12-3 or TRBV12-4 and TRBJ1-1; unclear D gene. CDR3 length: 11 amino acids. The V and J ends lost 8 bases and 2 bases respectively, with 6 bases between them.

The chain has TRBV12-3 or TRBV12-4 and TRBJ2-1; 8 positions match TRBD2. The trim removed 2 bases at V and 15 bases at J, leaving 18 bases unmatched. The CDR3 length is 16 residues. The CDR3 is CASSLKGLAGGQHLFF. The CDR3 DNA reads TGTGCCAGCAGTTTAAAGGGGTTGGCGGGAGGACAGCACCTGTTCTTC.

The sample holds a few counts of this clonotype. The chain uses TRBV2 and TRBJ2-5; no clear D. V was pared by 3 bases and J by 7 bases, with 9 bases between. CDR3 length: 12 residues. Germline lookup yields CDR1 SNHLY and CDR2 FYNNEI. CDR3 sequence reads: CASSDEVATQYF. The CDR3 region has the DNA TGTGCCAGCAGTGACGAGGTTGCGACCCAGTACTTC.

At least ten counts were recorded for this clonotype. V and J are TRBV11-2 and TRBJ2-7; unclear D gene. Trimming left V 5 bases short and J 3 bases short, with 17 bases between. The germline V gene encodes CDR1 SGHAT and CDR2 FQNNGV. CDR3 length: 15 residues. The CDR3 spells CASSENYPFGYEQYF. The DNA of the CDR3 is TGTGCCAGCAGCGAGAATTACCCGTTCGGCTACGAGCAGTACTTC.

This clonotype has more than one count but fewer than ten. J is TRBJ1-1 and V is TRBV20-1; a weak D match, TRBD1 (6 bases). Trimming took 7 bases from V and 1 from J, leaving 13 bases between them. This CDR3 is 13 amino acids long. CDR1 is DFQATT and CDR2 is SNEGSKA in the germline V gene (reference sequence). The CDR3 loop is CSVSTGQNTEAFF. The CDR3 DNA sequence: TGCAGTGTCTCGACAGGCCAGAACACTGAAGCTTTCTTT.

The chain employs TRBV27 and TRBJ1-4; D ambiguous. The CDR3 has 15 amino acids. Germline CDR1 is MNHEY and CDR2 is SMNVEV (reference sequence). V lost 3 bases and J lost 3, with 11 bases in between. DNA for the CDR3: TGTGCCAGCAGTTTTCGGGGATGGTCTAATGAAAAACTGTTTTTT. Protein: CASSFRGWSNEKLFF.

This clonotype was counted ten times or more. The V and J genes are TRBV24-1 and TRBJ2-1; no clear D gene. CDR1 is KGHDR, CDR2 SFDVKD, per germline. With 4 bases removed from V and 7 bases from J, the gap between germline ends came to 10 bases. CDR3 length: 13 residues. The CDR3 sequence: CATSEWNANEQFF. The CDR3 DNA sequence: TGTGCCACCAGTGAGTGGAATGCAAATGAGCAGTTCTTC.

This clonotype was seen at least ten times. The chain combines TRBV2 with TRBJ1-1, with D possibly being TRBD1 (6 bases). The V and J ends lost 4 bases and 5 bases respectively, with 14 bases between them. The CDR3 consists of 14 residues. Germline values: CDR1 SNHLY, CDR2 FYNNEI. The CDR3 coding sequence is TGTGCCAGCAGTGGTACAGGGTTGGGGACTGAAGCTTTCTTT. Its protein is CASSGTGLGTEAFF.

This clonotype turned up a few times. The chain is built from TRBV24-1 and TRBJ2-1, with no clear D. The germline V and J ends were trimmed by 1 base and 5 bases, with 5 bases remaining between them. CDR1 is KGHDR and CDR2 is SFDVKD in the germline V gene. CDR3 length: 13 amino acids. The CDR3: CATSDFWNNEQFF. The CDR3 coding sequence is TGTGCCACCAGTGATTTTTGGAACAATGAGCAGTTCTTC.

There are a few counts of this clonotype. The chain joins TRBV12-3 or TRBV12-4 to TRBJ1-2; D is ambiguous. This CDR3 region has 15 residues. V lost 5 bases and J 4 bases, leaving 17 bases between the germline ends. The CDR3 loop reads CASSATDGRSYGYTF. CDR3 in DNA: TGTGCCAGCAGTGCAACCGACGGGAGAAGCTATGGCTACACCTTC.

This clonotype was recorded at least ten times. CDR3 amino acids: CASSFGGFSYEQYF. CDR3 in DNA: TGCGCCAGCAGTTTTGGGGGGTTCTCCTACGAGCAGTACTTC. V and J are TRBV10-2 and TRBJ2-7; a weak D match, TRBD2 (6 bases). The CDR3 extends over 14 amino acids. Germline assignment: CDR1 WSHSY and CDR2 SAAADI. V lost 5 bases to trimming and J lost 0 bases, with 11 bases between them.

This clonotype has only a few counts. The chain joins TRBV29-1 to TRBJ2-5; D gene unclear. Germline V gene lookup returns CDR1 SQVTM and CDR2 ANQGSEA. This CDR3 comprises 13 residues. Trimming shortened V by 6 bases and J by 4 bases, and 15 bases separated the two germline ends. The CDR3 sequence: CSVGHGPRETQYF. Here the CDR3 DNA reads TGCAGCGTGGGCCACGGGCCGAGAGAGACCCAGTACTTC.

V is TRBV28 and J is TRBJ2-7; D uncertain. The CDR3 sequence is 12 residues long. V was shortened by 2 bases and J by 5 bases, with 7 bases between the two germline ends. Germline CDR1 reads MDHEN; CDR2 reads SYDVKM. The CDR3 sequence: CASSLVGNEQYF. The CDR3 nucleotides read TGTGCCAGCAGTTTAGTGGGAAACGAGCAGTACTTC.

This clonotype occurred many times. The rearrangement links TRBV28 to TRBJ1-1, with TRBD1 matching 8 bases. This CDR3 has 16 amino acids. V lost 6 bases and J lost 1; bases outside the gene matches: 10. In germline, CDR1 is MDHEN, CDR2 SYDVKM. CDR3 coding DNA: TGTGCCAGCAGACTCTGGACAGGGATGAAGAACACTGAAGCTTTCTTT. Translating gives CASRLWTGMKNTEAFF.

This clonotype was observed a handful of times. The J gene is TRBJ1-1, the V gene TRBV11-2; D gene unclear. The V gene lost 1 base and the J gene lost 1 base, with 7 bases spanning the gap. CDR1 is SGHAT, CDR2 FQNNGV, per germline. The CDR3 is 14 residues long. The CDR3 sequence: CASSLVAANTEAFF. In nucleotides, the CDR3 is TGTGCCAGCAGCTTAGTAGCGGCGAACACTGAAGCTTTCTTT.

This clonotype appeared many times. The rearrangement links TRBV7-9 to TRBJ2-5; D is unresolved. CDR3 length: 15 amino acids. V was cut by 7 bases and J by 2 bases, with 17 bases left in between. The germline gives CDR1 SEHNR, CDR2 FQNEAQ (reference sequence). The CDR3 is CASTSSQTRQETQYF. The CDR3 DNA follows: TGTGCCAGCACGTCTTCACAGACAAGACAAGAGACCCAGTACTTC.